These 30 T cell receptor beta chains were all obtained from the same sample, sequenced in a study of cytomegalovirus exposure and HLA in healthy donors. The primer mix had 60 Vbeta and 13 Jbeta primers. Some clones are missing from TCRdb's copy, which holds only in-frame ones; the method was immunoSEQ multiplex PCR. This sample's table has 200,000 to 250,000 clones. Specimen: PBMCs. These receptors were obtained from a woman in her 30s in good health and CMV-seropositive.

The rearrangement uses TRBV28 and TRBJ2-1; the match to TRBD2 covers 13 bases. V dropped 8 bases and J dropped 4; count of bases not matched to a gene: 2. The CDR3 covers 14 residues. In germline, CDR1 is MDHEN, CDR2 SYDVKM. The DNA of the CDR3 is TGTGCCAGCCAGGGACTAGCGGGATACAATGAGCAGTTCTTC. Its protein is CASQGLAGYNEQFF.

This chain joins TRBV6-5 and TRBJ2-7; 11 nucleotides match TRBD2. V was clipped by 0 bases and J by 4 bases; unmatched bases: 2. The germline CDR1 and CDR2 sequences are MNHEY and SVGAGI. The CDR3 is 15 residues long. Written as DNA, the CDR3 is TGTGCCAGCAGTTACTCGCGACTAGCGGGGTACGAGCAGTACTTC. Protein sequence: CASSYSRLAGYEQYF.

CDR3 DNA sequence: TGCGCCAGCAGCCAAGTTGGCACAGCCCCGTGGTACGAGCAGTACTTC. This encodes CASSQVGTAPWYEQYF. The chain is built from TRBV4-3 and TRBJ2-7; D is ambiguous. Trimming took 1 base from V and 4 from J, leaving 17 bases between them. Germline assignment: CDR1 LGHNA and CDR2 YSLEER. The CDR3 spans 16 residues.

The V call is TRBV7-9, the J call TRBJ1-2, with 7 bases fitting TRBD1. This CDR3 has 14 amino acids. Looked up from germline, CDR1 is SEHNR and CDR2 is FQNEAQ (reference sequence). With V trimmed by 3 bases and J by 6 bases, 7 bases remained unmatched. CDR3 nucleotides: TGTGCCAGCAGCTTGAGGGACAGAGGCCATGGCTACACCTTC. This encodes CASSLRDRGHGYTF.

The rearrangement uses TRBV19 and TRBJ1-2, with TRBD1 as a possible D gene (5 bases). The CDR3 covers 15 residues. CDR1 is LNHDA, CDR2 SQIVND, per germline (reference sequence). Trimming pared 3 bases from V and 0 bases from J, leaving 11 bases between. DNA of the CDR3: TGTGCCAGTAGTATCGTGGGGCTACCTAACTATGGCTACACCTTC. This translates into CASSIVGLPNYGYTF.

The chain couples TRBV6-5 to TRBJ2-2; D is perhaps TRBD2 (6 bases). CDR1 is MNHEY and CDR2 is SVGAGI in the germline V gene. V lost 3 bases and J lost 6, with 17 bases in between. The CDR3 length is 16 residues. The CDR3 DNA reads as TGTGCCAGCAGTTATGAGGGCGCGGGAATCGCCGGGGAGCTGTTTTTT. Translation: CASSYEGAGIAGELFF.

The chain recombines TRBV6-1 with TRBJ1-2; 10 nucleotides agree with TRBD1. The CDR3 runs 18 residues. Germline CDR1 reads MNHNS; CDR2 reads SASEGT. V lost 6 bases and J lost 2; bases outside the gene matches: 15. This chain's CDR3 is CASRETWDRGTRNYGYTF. CDR3 sequence (DNA): TGTGCCAGCAGAGAAACTTGGGACAGGGGAACTAGAAACTATGGCTACACCTTC.

The V gene is TRBV5-5, the J gene TRBJ1-1; possible D gene TRBD1, 6 bases. Germline-derived CDR1 and CDR2 are SGHKS and YYEKEE (reference sequence). The ends were cut back, 4 bases at V and 4 bases at J, with 17 bases in the middle. This CDR3 is built from 15 residues. The CDR3 region is CASSQLGAEGTEAFF. Here the CDR3 DNA reads TGTGCCAGCAGCCAACTGGGGGCCGAGGGCACTGAAGCTTTCTTT.

The V gene is TRBV27, the J gene TRBJ2-3; D remains ambiguous. The V and J ends lost 6 bases and 2 bases respectively, with 3 bases between them. CDR1 is MNHEY, CDR2 SMNVEV, per germline (reference sequence). The CDR3 contains 11 residues. The DNA of the CDR3 is TGTGCCAGCAGGTACACAGATACGCAGTATTTT. It codes for CASRYTDTQYF.

This chain joins TRBV30 and TRBJ2-3, with D possibly matching TRBD2 (6 bases). The germline V gene has CDR1 GTSNPN and CDR2 SVGIG (reference sequence). V lost 5 bases and J 12 bases, leaving 12 bases between the germline ends. The CDR3 loop spans 10 amino acids. The DNA of the CDR3 is TGTGCCTGGGGATGGGACTTCCAGTATTTT. The encoded protein is CAWGWDFQYF. The entire variable domain, with the rest obtained from reference TRBV30 and TRBJ2-3, is as follows: SQTIHQWPATLVQPVGSPLSLECTVEGTSNPNLYWYRQAAGRGLQLLFYSVGIGQISSEVPQNLSASRPQDRQFILSSKKLLLSDSGFYLCAWGWDFQYFGPGTRLTVL.

V usage is TRBV6-1 and J usage is TRBJ1-1, with D hard to call. Germline V CDR1 and CDR2: MNHNS, SASEGT. CDR3 length equals 13 residues. V shed 4 bases and J shed 2 bases, with 8 bases lying between them. This CDR3 is CASSVSVNTEAFF. CDR3 DNA sequence: TGTGCCAGCAGTGTCAGCGTCAACACTGAAGCTTTCTTT.

This chain joins TRBV25-1 and TRBJ2-1; no reliable D call. The CDR3 sequence is 11 residues long. The germline V gene encodes CDR1 MGHDK and CDR2 SYGVNS. V dropped 6 bases and J dropped 9 bases, with 9 bases sitting between them. CDR3 amino acids: CASRGTTEQFF. CDR3 nucleotides: TGTGCCAGCAGGGGCACGACTGAGCAGTTCTTC.

This chain connects TRBV27 to TRBJ1-1; D is ambiguous. The germline V and J ends were trimmed by 5 bases and 1 base, with 8 bases remaining between them. Germline-derived CDR1 and CDR2 are MNHEY and SMNVEV (reference sequence). CDR3 size: 13 residues. DNA for the CDR3: TGTGCCAGCAGTGTAACAGCGAACACTGAAGCTTTCTTT. Translating gives CASSVTANTEAFF.

To note about this clone: A read error may produce the germline difference seen at one junction end. The rearrangement joins TRBV10-3 to TRBJ2-5; 10 bases line up with TRBD2. The V gene's germline CDR1 is ENHRY and CDR2 SYGVKD. This CDR3 spans 19 amino acids. The CDR3 bases are TGTGCCATCAGCGAGTCGATGTTGGGACTAGCGCGCGCGGGGGAGACCCAGTACTTC. This encodes CAISESMLGLARAGETQYF.

The rearrangement joins TRBV5-1 to TRBJ1-2; D unclear. The V end was cut by 2 bases, the J end by 4 bases, with 15 bases between. The CDR3 contains 15 residues. The V gene's germline CDR1 is SGHRS and CDR2 YFSETQ. The CDR3 nucleotides read TGCGCCAGCAGCTTTGCTACCGGGGAGAGCTATGGCTACACCTTC. Its protein product is CASSFATGESYGYTF. Variable domain in full (rest from reference TRBV5-1 and TRBJ1-2): KAGVTQTPRYLIKTRGQQVTLSCSPISGHRSVSWYQQTPGQGLQFLFEYFSETQRNKGNFPGRFSGRQFSNSRSEMNVSTLELGDSALYLCASSFATGESYGYTFGSGTRLTVV.

The rearrangement joins TRBV2 to TRBJ1-1, with no clear D. V shed 7 bases and J shed 1 base, with 13 bases lying between them. The CDR3 is made up of 14 amino acids. CDR1 is SNHLY and CDR2 is FYNNEI in the germline V gene. The CDR3 reads CASTLSYPNTEAFF. CDR3 sequence (DNA): TGTGCCAGCACCTTAAGCTACCCGAACACTGAAGCTTTCTTT. Supplemented by reference TRBV2 and TRBJ1-1, the full variable domain reads EPEVTQTPSHQVTQMGQEVILRCVPISNHLYFYWYRQILGQKVEFLVSFYNNEISEKSEIFDDQFSVERPDGSNFTLKIRSTKLEDSAMYFCASTLSYPNTEAFFGQGTRLTVV.

The chain employs TRBV6-5 and TRBJ1-2; 10 nucleotides match TRBD1. The junction had 5 bases not matched to a gene; V was cut back by 5 bases and J by 8 bases. Germline-derived CDR1 and CDR2 are MNHEY and SVGAGI. CDR3 length equals 13 residues. The CDR3 reads CASSQGTGDGYTF. The CDR3 DNA reads as TGTGCCAGCAGTCAGGGGACAGGGGACGGCTACACCTTC.

The V call is TRBV5-4, the J call TRBJ2-5; D gene unclear. There are 11 residues in the CDR3. Germline V lookup: CDR1 SGHNT, CDR2 YYREEE (reference sequence). The V and J ends lost 3 bases and 3 bases respectively, with 3 bases between them. The CDR3 reads CASSSKETQYF. Here the CDR3 DNA reads TGTGCCAGCAGCTCCAAAGAGACCCAGTACTTC.

This chain joins TRBV7-9 and TRBJ2-1, with 12 bases aligning to TRBD2. V trimming: 5 bases; J trimming: 4 bases; junction bases outside the gene matches: 3. The CDR3 length is 15 residues. The germline gives CDR1 SEHNR, CDR2 FQNEAQ (reference sequence). The CDR3 sequence is CASSELAGGYNEQFF. CDR3 coding DNA: TGTGCCAGCAGCGAACTAGCGGGAGGTTACAATGAGCAGTTCTTC.

The chain has TRBV6-1 and TRBJ1-5, with TRBD1 matching 7 bases. Germline CDR1 is MNHNS and CDR2 is SASEGT. This CDR3 comprises 14 residues. Trimming took 10 bases from V and 2 from J; bases not matched to a gene: 8. The CDR3 bases are TGTGCCACCCTAGGACAGGTCGGCAATCAGCCCCAGCATTTT. It codes for CATLGQVGNQPQHF.

The rearrangement joins TRBV30 to TRBJ2-5; D gene unclear. The CDR3 length is 12 residues. V was shortened by 2 bases and J by 1 base, with 5 bases between the two germline ends. Germline CDR1 is GTSNPN and CDR2 is SVGIG (reference sequence). CDR3 amino acids: CAWSSGQETQYF. The CDR3 DNA is TGTGCCTGGAGTTCCGGCCAAGAGACCCAGTACTTC.

This chain links TRBV7-9 with TRBJ2-3; D possibly corresponds to TRBD2 (7 bases). With 1 base removed from V and 4 bases from J, the gap between germline ends came to 12 bases. Germline V lookup: CDR1 SEHNR, CDR2 FQNEAQ (reference sequence). The CDR3 is 15 residues long. The CDR3 loop reads CASSLVGAGADTQYF. In DNA, the CDR3 is TGTGCCAGCAGCTTAGTGGGGGCGGGAGCAGATACGCAGTATTTT.

V is TRBV29-1 and J is TRBJ2-5; 11 nucleotides line up with TRBD1. Germline V CDR1 and CDR2: SQVTM, ANQGSEA. The CDR3 totals 13 residues. V lost 6 bases and J lost 4; bases outside the gene matches: 4. CDR3 in amino acids: CSVWDRGGETQYF. The CDR3 DNA reads TGCAGCGTCTGGGACAGGGGGGGAGAGACCCAGTACTTC.

The CDR3 loop is CASSGGTGHQETQYF. In DNA form, the CDR3 reads TGTGCCAGCAGTGGAGGGACAGGCCACCAAGAGACCCAGTACTTC. V is TRBV2 and J is TRBJ2-5, with TRBD1 matching over 8 bases. This CDR3 is 15 amino acids long. CDR1 SNHLY and CDR2 FYNNEI come from the germline V gene. V trimming: 4 bases; J trimming: 0 bases; junction bases outside the gene matches: 4.

V usage is TRBV29-1 and J usage is TRBJ1-2; D might be TRBD1 (5 bases). Germline assignment: CDR1 SQVTM and CDR2 ANQGSEA. The CDR3 totals 12 residues. V dropped 3 bases and J dropped 5 bases, with 10 bases sitting between them. As DNA, the CDR3 is TGCAGCGTTGAGTGGACATTTTATGGCTACACCTTC. Translated, it gives CSVEWTFYGYTF.

This rearrangement joins TRBV11-2 to TRBJ2-3; D not certain. In germline, CDR1 is SGHAT, CDR2 FQNNGV. CDR3 size: 15 residues. V lost 3 bases to trimming and J lost 6 bases, with 16 bases between them. The CDR3 nucleotides read TGTGCCAGCAGCTTTGTCGGTCACGTCGCGGATACGCAGTATTTT. Translating it yields CASSFVGHVADTQYF.

The chain joins TRBV9 to TRBJ2-1; tentatively, D is TRBD1 (5 bases). CDR3 length: 15 amino acids. Trimming took 0 bases from V and 2 from J, leaving 9 bases between them. Germline CDR1 SGDLS, CDR2 YYNGEE. Here the CDR3 DNA reads TGTGCCAGCAGCGTAGGGCAGGGAACCTACAATGAGCAGTTCTTC. It yields the protein CASSVGQGTYNEQFF. The entire variable domain, with the rest obtained from reference TRBV9 and TRBJ2-1, is as follows: DSGVTQTPKHLITATGQRVTLRCSPRSGDLSVYWYQQSLDQGLQFLIQYYNGEERAKGNILERFSAQQFPDLHSELNLSSLELGDSALYFCASSVGQGTYNEQFFGPGTRLTVL.

The J gene is TRBJ2-1, the V gene TRBV6-1; possibly TRBD1 for D (5 bases). This CDR3 is 13 amino acids long. CDR1 is MNHNS, CDR2 SASEGT, per germline. The ends were cut back, 8 bases at V and 8 bases at J, with 16 bases in the middle. In nucleotides, the CDR3 is TGTGCCAGCGATCAGGGCGGTGGGCATGAGCAGTTCTTC. Its protein product is CASDQGGGHEQFF.

The V gene is TRBV7-8, the J gene TRBJ2-7; tentatively, D is TRBD1 (5 bases). Trimming took 5 bases from V and 0 from J, leaving 14 bases between them. Germline V gives CDR1 SGHVS, CDR2 FQNEAQ. This CDR3 comprises 15 residues. CDR3 DNA: TGTGCCAGCAGCACTAAGACAGCGTACTCCTACGAGCAGTACTTC. Protein sequence: CASSTKTAYSYEQYF.

As regards this clone: Other DNA sequences from this sample encode an identical CDR3 as well. This chain links TRBV6-1 with TRBJ1-3; 8 positions agree with TRBD1. V lost 7 bases and J lost 0; bases outside the gene matches: 8. The CDR3 runs 16 residues. CDR1 is MNHNS, CDR2 SASEGT, per germline. CDR3 sequence (DNA): TGTGCCAGCATTGACAGGGGTCAGGGCTCTGGAAACACCATATATTTT. Translating gives CASIDRGQGSGNTIYF.